This T cell receptor beta chain stems from a study of regulatory T cells in long-lasting Graves disease. Whole-study results and caveats: With persistent disease, TRBV28, TRBJ1-2 and TRBJ2-5 were the favored segments. TCR diversity was lower in persistent Graves' patients than in newly diagnosed ones.

Germline CDR1 is MGHRA and CDR2 is YSYEKL. The CDR3 is 15 residues long. V was shortened by 3 bases and J by 3 bases, with 15 bases between the two germline ends. This clonotype has more than one count but fewer than ten. Its antigen is currently unknown. For TCR beta, libraries came from iRepertoire HTBI primers and Arm-PCR of CDR3 regions. Source study methods: Analysis of the samples identified about 62 TRBV and 15 or so TRBJ segments. MiXCR, run by TCRdb on the multiplex PCR reads, gives a single entry per CDR3 protein. These V and J calls rely on TCRdb rather than the paper's analysis. The table shows about 420,000 distinct CDR3 sequences, with about a sixth occurring only once. Time point indicated: newly diagnosed GD, antithyroid drugs for less than 3 months. From RNA extracted from PBMCs, the TCR library was made. These data were likewise used in another study, on T cells in Graves' hyperthyroidism and ophthalmopathy. As that study records: Among the patients, aged 18 to 65, hyperthyroidism was newly diagnosed and had lasted under 2 months.

This TCR was sampled from a woman aged 18-35 years with Graves disease. The sample was peripheral blood mononuclear cells (PBMCs), taken at new diagnosis, from a patient treated with antithyroid drugs. V usage is TRBV4-1 and J usage is TRBJ2-7, with D possibly TRBD2 on 5 matching bases. This CDR3 reads CASSQEDLWGYEQYF. The CDR3 DNA is TGCGCCAGCAGCCAGGAGGATCTCTGGGGCTACGAGCAGTACTTC.